This T cell receptor beta chain is from a study of T cell clonality in common variable immunodeficiency. J lost 3 bases, V lost 4 bases, and 3 bases had no gene match. Germline loops: CDR1 GTSNPN, CDR2 SVGIG (reference sequence). The CDR3 totals 13 residues. Relative to its sample, this clone is medium-sized. Its matching antigen is unknown. The read ends 3 residues before the CDR3 terminus; that terminus is restored from the germline J gene. Clones were sequenced by immunoSEQ multiplex PCR, and TCRdb holds only the in-frame ones, with some missing. Listed here are 16,000 or so clones without any singletons, the top ten holding over 12%. Most patients and controls had Caucasian heritage. Broader study findings: In common variable immunodeficiency, TCR beta chains reportedly carried fewer deletions and N-nucleotide insertions.

The TCR sequence derives from a human donor with common variable immunodeficiency. The sequencing sample was made of peripheral blood mononuclear cells. The genes are TRBV30 and TRBJ2-7; 10 nucleotides line up with TRBD1. The DNA read from the CDR3 is TGTGCCTGGAAAGGGGACAGGGGCTACGAG. This translates into CAWKGDRGYE. The entire CDR3 protein is CAWKGDRGYEQYF.